This section outlines one T cell receptor (beta chain) sequence together with its context. The antigen remains undetermined. This entry comes from a study of identical twins. Study-level results: Twins' surplus sharing was weaker for beta out-of-frame sequences.

The CDR3 spans 14 residues. Trimming pared 3 bases from V and 6 bases from J, leaving 9 bases between. Germline V lookup: CDR1 SNHLY, CDR2 FYNNEI. A single record per CDR3 protein comes from TCRdb applying MiXCR to the 5' RACE reads. The sample lists about 520,000 distinct CDR3 sequences; about 20% were seen once. This sample was shared with a second study, whose subject was T cells expressing NK-cell markers. That work states: Restricting sorting to alpha-beta TCR T cells was achieved in several experiments by an anti-gamma-delta TCR antibody.

This chain uses TRBV2 with TRBJ1-6; D not certain. The sample taken for sequencing was CD4+ T cells sorted from blood. This TCR was sampled from a woman between 18 and 29 years old in good health. The CDR3 loop reads CASSEDMINSPLHF. CDR3 nucleotide sequence: TGTGCCAGCAGTGAGGATATGATTAATTCACCCCTCCACTTT.